This passage covers 9 T cell receptor beta chains from one sample sequenced in a study of human T cells and chemical hapten exposure. TCRdb re-derived calls from the RACE reads in MiXCR, one entry per CDR3 protein. The sample includes roughly 100,000 distinct CDR3 sequences, more than 9.5% of them seen just once. Regarding time point: patch test 1, 2 weeks after DPC sensitization. Treatment of the sample: therapeutic diphenylcyclopropenone sensitization with weekly scalp DPC. This specimen consisted of whole blood, obtained in connection with sensitization to the hapten diphenylcyclopropenone (DPC). These receptors were taken from a middle-aged woman with alopecia areata. Some clones in this sample may be carry-over from other donors' samples.

The chain uses TRBV7-6 and TRBJ2-6; D is ambiguous. CDR1 and CDR2 (germline): SGHVS, FNYEAQ. Trimming cost V 1 base and J 3 bases, with 4 bases left between them. The CDR3 totals 14 residues. The CDR3 nucleotides read TGTGCCAGCAGCTTAGGGAGTGGGGCCAACGTCCTGACTTTC. Translating it yields CASSLGSGANVLTF.

Only a few counts were recorded for this clonotype. The chain links TRBV5-4 to TRBJ2-4; D is unresolved. This CDR3 region has 12 residues. Between the trimmed V and J ends, which lost 5 bases and 6 bases, there was a span of 9 bases. Germline CDR1 SGHNT, CDR2 YYREEE (reference sequence). CDR3 sequence reads: CASSLWGNIQYF. The CDR3 DNA is TGTGCCAGCAGTTTATGGGGAAACATTCAGTACTTC.

The J gene is TRBJ2-6, the V gene TRBV6-4; D might be TRBD1 (6 bases). Deletions cut 5 bases from V and 0 bases from J, with 11 bases between. This CDR3 spans 16 amino acids. CDR1 is MRHNA, CDR2 SNTAGT, per germline. This CDR3 reads CASSHRDTSGANVLTF. As DNA, the CDR3 is TGTGCCAGCAGTCACCGGGACACCTCTGGGGCCAACGTCCTGACTTTC.

This clonotype was seen many times. J is TRBJ2-1 and V is TRBV19, with 8 bases matching TRBD2. The CDR3 spans 17 residues. V trimming: 0 bases; J trimming: 1 base; junction bases outside the gene matches: 5. Germline V CDR1 and CDR2: LNHDA, SQIVND (reference sequence). The CDR3, as DNA: TGTGCCAGTAGTATAGACTCGGGACTAGGGTCCTACAATGAGCAGTTCTTC. This codes for CASSIDSGLGSYNEQFF. Supplemented by reference TRBV19 and TRBJ2-1, the full variable domain reads DGGITQSPKYLFRKEGQNVTLSCEQNLNHDAMYWYRQDPGQGLRLIYYSQIVNDFQKGDIAEGYSVSREKKESFPLTVTSAQKNPTAFYLCASSIDSGLGSYNEQFFGPGTRLTVL.

This clonotype has more than one count but fewer than ten. This chain uses TRBV28 with TRBJ2-2; no firm D call. Germline CDR1 reads MDHEN; CDR2 reads SYDVKM. This CDR3 is 13 amino acids long. V was clipped by 6 bases and J by 6 bases, with 11 bases between them. The CDR3 region is CASRDDLAGELFF. CDR3 DNA: TGTGCCAGCAGGGACGACTTAGCCGGGGAGCTGTTTTTT.

This clonotype turned up a few times. The chain uses TRBV13 and TRBJ2-7, with 8 nucleotides matching TRBD2. V lost 4 bases and J lost 0; bases outside the gene matches: 14. CDR1 and CDR2 (germline): PRHDT, FYEKMQ (reference sequence). The CDR3 runs 18 residues. CDR3 sequence (DNA): TGTGCCAGCAGCTGTACGGCGGGGGGCCGAAGGAGCTCCTACGAGCAGTACTTC. Encoded protein: CASSCTAGGRRSSYEQYF.

This clonotype has just a few counts. The chain employs TRBV5-5 and TRBJ1-6; D unresolved. Deletions cut 0 bases from V and 15 bases from J, with 13 bases between. The germline V gene encodes CDR1 SGHKS and CDR2 YYEKEE (reference sequence). The CDR3 has 13 residues. CDR3 DNA sequence: TGTGCCAGCAGCTTGGACCTCCCCCGGGACCTCCACTTT. This encodes CASSLDLPRDLHF.

This clonotype was recorded a few times. The chain carries TRBV7-9 and TRBJ1-1; D is undetermined. Trimming stripped 6 bases from V and 0 bases from J, with 2 bases between. Germline V CDR1 and CDR2: SEHNR, FQNEAQ (reference sequence). This CDR3 region has 11 residues. CDR3 protein: CASRVNTEAFF. In nucleotides, the CDR3 is TGTGCCAGCAGGGTGAACACTGAAGCTTTCTTT.

The table lists this clonotype with a few counts. This chain connects TRBV7-3 to TRBJ2-1; a weak D match, TRBD2 (6 bases). Trimming took 6 bases from V and 0 from J, leaving 12 bases between them. The CDR3 spans 15 residues. Germline CDR1 and CDR2: SGHTA and FQGTGA. The CDR3 loop is CASRRDSSSYNEQFF. Written as DNA, the CDR3 is TGTGCCAGCAGACGGGACTCGAGCTCCTACAATGAGCAGTTCTTC.